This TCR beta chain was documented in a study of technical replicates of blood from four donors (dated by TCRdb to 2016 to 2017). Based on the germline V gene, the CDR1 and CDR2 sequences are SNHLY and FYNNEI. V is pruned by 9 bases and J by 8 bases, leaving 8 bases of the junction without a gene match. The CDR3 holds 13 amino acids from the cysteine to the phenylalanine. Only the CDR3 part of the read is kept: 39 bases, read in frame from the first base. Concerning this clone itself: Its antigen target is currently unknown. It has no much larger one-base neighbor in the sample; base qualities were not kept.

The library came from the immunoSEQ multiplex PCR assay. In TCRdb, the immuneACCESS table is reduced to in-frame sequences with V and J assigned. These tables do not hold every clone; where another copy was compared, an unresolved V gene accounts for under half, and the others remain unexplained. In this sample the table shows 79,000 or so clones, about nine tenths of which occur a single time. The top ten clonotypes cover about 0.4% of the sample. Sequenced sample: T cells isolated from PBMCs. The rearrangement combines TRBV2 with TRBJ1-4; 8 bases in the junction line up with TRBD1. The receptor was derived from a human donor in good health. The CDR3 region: CARTGQGGEKLFF. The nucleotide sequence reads TGTGCCAGAACCGGACAGGGAGGAGAAAAACTGTTTTTT.